What follows describes a single T cell receptor (beta chain). The PCR employed 60 Vbeta primers together with 13 Jbeta primers. Profiled with immunoSEQ multiplex PCR; TCRdb holds only in-frame clones, not every one. The sample has over 100,000 clones, about 9.5% seen once. While unrecorded immune exposures were likely, the donors were nominally healthy when sampled. CDR1 and CDR2 (germline): SEHNR, FQNEAQ (reference sequence). J gave up 2 bases and V 5 bases, and 9 bases lay outside the gene matches. The CDR3 has 15 amino acids. These data belong to a study of cytomegalovirus exposure and HLA in healthy donors. Looking at the study overall: Of all 360 or so donors who were genotyped, about 84% belonged to the Caucasian-associated ancestry cluster.

This receptor was identified in a man in his forties in good health and CMV-seropositive. The sequencing sample was made of PBMCs. The rearrangement uses TRBV7-9 and TRBJ2-7, with 7 bases aligning to TRBD1. The CDR3 protein is CASSPTGSLAYEQYF. As DNA, the CDR3 is TGTGCCAGCAGCCCGACAGGGTCGCTGGCCTACGAGCAGTACTTC.